Shown below are 4 T cell receptor beta chains from a single sample sequenced in a study of identical twins. TCRdb re-called the 5' RACE reads with MiXCR, one entry per CDR3 protein. The sample includes 18,000 or so distinct CDR3 sequences, roughly 63% of them seen just once. The specimen sequenced was memory (CD45RO+) T cells sorted from blood. These receptors all stem from a woman aged 18-30 years in good health. This table probably holds off-target reads from a library built for another chain.

V gene TRBV6-2 or TRBV6-3 combines with J gene TRBJ2-5; the D gene is possibly TRBD2 (5 bases). Per germline, CDR1 MNHEY and CDR2 SVGEGT. The CDR3 spans 15 residues. Trimming took 2 bases from V and 5 from J, leaving 15 bases between them. CDR3 loop: CASSYAAGRAETQYF. The CDR3 DNA follows: TGTGCCAGCAGTTACGCGGCGGGCCGGGCCGAGACCCAGTACTTC.

The chain is built from TRBV5-1 and TRBJ1-1; a possible D gene is TRBD1 (5 bases). From germline, CDR1 is SGHRS and CDR2 YFSETQ. This CDR3 comprises 14 residues. V shed 3 bases and J shed 2 bases, with 11 bases lying between them. The CDR3 is CASSSGDGNTEAFF. The CDR3 coding sequence is TGCGCCAGCAGCTCTGGGGACGGAAACACTGAAGCTTTCTTT.

The chain is built from TRBV20-1 and TRBJ2-2; D gene uncertain. The CDR3 is 14 amino acids. The germline CDR1 and CDR2 sequences are DFQATT and SNEGSKA (reference sequence). Trimming pared 6 bases from V and 5 bases from J, leaving 16 bases between. The CDR3 nucleotides read TGCAGTGCCCCGTCCCCCCTGGGGACCGGGGAGCTGTTTTTT. This sequence encodes CSAPSPLGTGELFF.

The V and J genes are TRBV2 and TRBJ2-5, with unresolved D. Germline CDR1 is SNHLY and CDR2 is FYNNEI. The CDR3 spans 12 residues. Trimming pared 0 bases from V and 7 bases from J, leaving 6 bases between. CDR3: CASSEAHRTQYF. The CDR3 DNA sequence: TGTGCCAGCAGTGAAGCGCACCGGACCCAGTACTTC.